This T cell receptor (beta chain) originates from a study of blood T cell repertoires in COVID-19. Trimming took 3 bases from V and 1 from J; bases not matched to a gene: 3. This CDR3 comprises 14 residues. Germline V gene data show CDR1 as SGHTA and CDR2 as FQGTGA. Sequencing was performed with immunoSEQ multiplex PCR; in TCRdb, only in-frame clones are kept and a portion is missing. The sample holds 15,000 to 20,000 clones, 75% to 85% seen once. The TCR comes from a man at least 80 years old with acute or convalescent COVID-19. The V gene is TRBV7-3, the J gene TRBJ2-7; 7 bases align to TRBD1. Input material: peripheral blood. CDR3 coding DNA: TGTGCCAGCAGCTTGACAGGGCTGTCCTACGAGCAGTACTTC. The encoded protein is CASSLTGLSYEQYF.